This T cell receptor (beta chain) was profiled in a study of neurological immune-mediated disorders. Synthesis of cDNA was carried out by template-switch 5'RACE. The reaction used 10-nucleotide random UMIs. TCRdb independently ran MiXCR on the 5' RACE reads; one entry per CDR3 protein. The table has around 97,000 distinct CDR3 sequences, approximately 11% seen once. The CDR3 has 12 amino acids. V shed 0 bases and J shed 8 bases, with 10 bases lying between them. Germline V gene data show CDR1 as DFQATT and CDR2 as SNEGSKA (reference sequence). Ten or more counts support this clonotype. Specified time point: longitudinal time-point 3.

V is TRBV20-1 and J is TRBJ1-2, with D unresolved. Source material: PBMCs. The receptor was derived from a female donor with HTLV-1-associated myelopathy (HAM/TSP). The CDR3, as DNA: TGCAGTGCTAGAGATTTCGAGGGAGGCTACACCTTC. As protein: CSARDFEGGYTF.